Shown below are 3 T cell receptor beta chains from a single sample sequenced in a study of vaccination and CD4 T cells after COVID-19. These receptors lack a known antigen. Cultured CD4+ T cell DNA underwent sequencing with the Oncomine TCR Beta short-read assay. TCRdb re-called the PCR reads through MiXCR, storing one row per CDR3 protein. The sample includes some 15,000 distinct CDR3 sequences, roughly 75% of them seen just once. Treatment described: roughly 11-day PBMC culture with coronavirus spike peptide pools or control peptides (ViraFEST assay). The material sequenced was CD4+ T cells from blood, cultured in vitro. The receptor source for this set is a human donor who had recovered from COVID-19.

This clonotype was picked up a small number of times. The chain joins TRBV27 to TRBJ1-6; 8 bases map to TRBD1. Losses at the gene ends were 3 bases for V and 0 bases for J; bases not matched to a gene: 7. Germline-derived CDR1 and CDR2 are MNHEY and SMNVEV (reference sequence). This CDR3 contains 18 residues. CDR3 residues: CASSFRDRTSSYNSPLHF. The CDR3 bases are TGTGCCAGCAGTTTCCGGGACAGGACGAGCTCCTATAATTCACCCCTCCACTTT.

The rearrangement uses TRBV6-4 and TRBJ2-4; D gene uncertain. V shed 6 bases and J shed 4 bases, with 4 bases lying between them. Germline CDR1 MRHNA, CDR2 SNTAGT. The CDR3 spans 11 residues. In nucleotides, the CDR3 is TGTGCCAGCAGAGATAAAAACATTCAGTACTTC. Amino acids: CASRDKNIQYF.

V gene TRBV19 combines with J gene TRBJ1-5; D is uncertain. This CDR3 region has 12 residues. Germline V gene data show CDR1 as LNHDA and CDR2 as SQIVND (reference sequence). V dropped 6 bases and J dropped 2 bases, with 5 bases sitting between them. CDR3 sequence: CASRDGNQPQHF. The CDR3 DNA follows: TGTGCCAGTAGGGACGGCAATCAGCCCCAGCATTTT. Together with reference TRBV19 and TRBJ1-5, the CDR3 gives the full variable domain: DGGITQSPKYLFRKEGQNVTLSCEQNLNHDAMYWYRQDPGQGLRLIYYSQIVNDFQKGDIAEGYSVSREKKESFPLTVTSAQKNPTAFYLCASRDGNQPQHFGDGTRLSIL.